This T cell receptor (beta chain) was documented in a study of OX40 agonist ivuxolimab in advanced cancers. Germline V CDR1 and CDR2: MNHEY, SMNVEV (reference sequence). CDR3 length equals 14 residues. V was shortened by 5 bases and J by 7 bases, with 18 bases between the two germline ends. This clone was picked up a small number of times. Measured with immunoSEQ multiplex PCR; TCRdb has only the in-frame clones, and not every one. The sample consists of about 18,000 clones, 70% to 80% of them appearing once. The TCR originated in an adult with an advanced solid tumor such as melanoma, head and neck, liver or kidney cancer. Sequencing was performed on CD4+ or CD8+ T cells sorted from blood, taken in a trial of the OX40 agonist ivuxolimab. The chain links TRBV27 to TRBJ2-7, with D unclear. CDR3 sequence reads: CASSPLLTSAEQYF. CDR3 in DNA: TGTGCCAGCAGTCCCCTCCTGACTTCCGCGGAGCAGTACTTC.